The clone carrying this TCR beta chain was counted a few times. What it binds is unknown. Using CD45RO/CCR7/CD25/CD127/CD95/CD27, CD4+ naive, central memory, regulatory and stem cell-like memory cells were sorted. The purity of all sorted populations exceeded 95%. The germline gives CDR1 SGHNT, CDR2 YYREEE (reference sequence). Trimming removed 0 bases at V and 2 bases at J, with 10 bases between. The length of the CDR3 is 15 residues. This record comes from a study of beta chain features in type 1 diabetes. The entirety of the isolated RNA underwent reverse transcription, so expressed TCRB transcripts were sequenced. The table came from immunoSEQ multiplex PCR; TCRdb's copy has only in-frame clones and leaves some out. The sample lists 300,000 to 400,000 clones, 11% occurring once. Study conclusions and caveats: In every one of the four CD4+ subsets, TCRB CDR3s were moderately but significantly shorter in Type 1 diabetes patients.

The source material was naive CD4+ T cells from blood. This clonotype originated in a young woman in good health. The V and J genes are TRBV5-4 and TRBJ2-3; D is uncertain. CDR3 nucleotides: TGTGCCAGCAGCTTGGGACACCCCTACACAGATACGCAGTATTTT. Its protein product is CASSLGHPYTDTQYF.